Reported below is one T cell receptor beta chain. This CDR3 is built from 12 residues. Trimming took off 4 bases at V and 4 bases at J, with 7 bases between the two ends. The germline CDR1 and CDR2 sequences are SGHTA and FQGNSA. Authors' data handling: Estimates of nucleated cell counts were drawn from the amplification of reference gene primers. Measured with immunoSEQ multiplex PCR; TCRdb has only the in-frame clones, and not every one. V and J calls plus clone size are reproduced from that table; the DNA served to infer D and trimming. The sample yields roughly 300,000 clones, roughly 86% seen once. The data originate from a study of blood T cell repertoires in COVID-19.

The rearrangement uses TRBV7-2 and TRBJ2-5; no clear D gene. This receptor was obtained from a woman between 45 and 65 years old with acute or convalescent COVID-19. Sequenced: peripheral blood. The CDR3: CASSYQRETQYF. The DNA of the CDR3 is TGTGCCAGCAGCTATCAGCGAGAGACCCAGTACTTC. Looking up the rest from reference TRBV7-2 and TRBJ2-5 gives the full variable domain: GAGVSQSPSNKVTEKGKDVELRCDPISGHTALYWYRQSLGQGLEFLIYFQGNSAPDKSGLPSDRFSAERTGGSVSTLTIQRTQQEDSAVYLCASSYQRETQYFGPGTRLLVL.